These 3 T cell receptor beta chains share one sample of origin, sequenced in a study of blood T cell repertoires in COVID-19. The data were produced by immunoSEQ multiplex PCR, yet TCRdb's version contains in-frame clones alone and is incomplete. The data contain tens of thousands of clones, roughly 80% of them singletons. The source material was peripheral blood. Source of these receptors: a woman aged 60-75 years with acute or convalescent COVID-19.

V is TRBV6-2 or TRBV6-3 and J is TRBJ2-1, with 8 positions matching TRBD2. The CDR3 extends over 16 amino acids. In germline, CDR1 is MNHEY, CDR2 SVGEGT. V shed 6 bases and J 2 bases; nucleotides not matched to a gene: 9. CDR3 region: CASSPDGGGTYNEQFF. CDR3 DNA sequence: TGTGCCAGCAGCCCGGACGGGGGGGGAACCTACAATGAGCAGTTCTTC.

The V call is TRBV19, the J call TRBJ2-3; a weak D match, TRBD1 (6 bases). The CDR3 contains 17 residues. The germline gives CDR1 LNHDA, CDR2 SQIVND (reference sequence). Between the trimmed V and J ends, which lost 3 bases and 3 bases, there was a span of 19 bases. The CDR3 loop reads CASSIGTAGVLTDTQYF. In DNA, the CDR3 is TGTGCCAGTAGTATTGGAACGGCAGGGGTTTTGACAGATACGCAGTATTTT. Combining the CDR3 with reference TRBV19 and TRBJ2-3 gives the whole variable domain DGGITQSPKYLFRKEGQNVTLSCEQNLNHDAMYWYRQDPGQGLRLIYYSQIVNDFQKGDIAEGYSVSREKKESFPLTVTSAQKNPTAFYLCASSIGTAGVLTDTQYFGPGTRLTVL.

The chain employs TRBV7-2 and TRBJ2-7; a weak D match, TRBD2 (6 bases). CDR1 and CDR2 (germline): SGHTA, FQGNSA. Trimming took off 2 bases at V and 0 bases at J, with 14 bases between the two ends. The CDR3 spans 16 residues. As DNA, the CDR3 is TGTGCCAGCAGCTTAAACGGCGGGGTAAGCTCCTACGAGCAGTACGTC. Its translation is CASSLNGGVSSYEQYV.